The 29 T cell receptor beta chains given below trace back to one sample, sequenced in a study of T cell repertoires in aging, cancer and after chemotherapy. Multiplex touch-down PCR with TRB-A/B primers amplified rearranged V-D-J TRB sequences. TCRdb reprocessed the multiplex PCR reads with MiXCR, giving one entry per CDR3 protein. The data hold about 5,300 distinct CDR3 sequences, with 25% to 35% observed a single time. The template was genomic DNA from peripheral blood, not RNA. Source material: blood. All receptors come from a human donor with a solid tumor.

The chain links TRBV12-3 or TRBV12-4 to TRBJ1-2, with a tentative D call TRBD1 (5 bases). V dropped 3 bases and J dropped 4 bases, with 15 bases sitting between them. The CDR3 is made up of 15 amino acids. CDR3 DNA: TGTGCCAGCAGTTTGTCGGCACGGGGCATCTATGGCTACACCTTC. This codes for CASSLSARGIYGYTF.

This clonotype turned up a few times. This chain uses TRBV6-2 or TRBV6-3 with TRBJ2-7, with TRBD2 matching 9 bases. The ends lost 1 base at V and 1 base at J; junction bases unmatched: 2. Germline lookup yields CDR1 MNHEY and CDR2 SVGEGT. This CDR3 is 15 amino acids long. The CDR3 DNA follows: TGTGCCAGCAGTTACTTGGGACTAGCTTCCTACGAGCAGTACTTC. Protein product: CASSYLGLASYEQYF.

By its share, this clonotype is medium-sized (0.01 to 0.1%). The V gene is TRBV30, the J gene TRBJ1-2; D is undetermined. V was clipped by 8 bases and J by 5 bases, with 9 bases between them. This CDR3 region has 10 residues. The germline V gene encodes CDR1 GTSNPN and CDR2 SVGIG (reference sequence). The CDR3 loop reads CAGRVYGYTF. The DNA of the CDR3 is TGTGCCGGCAGAGTTTATGGCTACACCTTC.

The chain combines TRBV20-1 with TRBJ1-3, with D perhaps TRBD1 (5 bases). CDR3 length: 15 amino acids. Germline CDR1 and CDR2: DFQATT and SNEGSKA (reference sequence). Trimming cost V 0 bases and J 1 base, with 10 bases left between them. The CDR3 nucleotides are TGCAGTGCTAGAGATACGTGGGGGTCTGGAAACACCATATATTTT. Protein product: CSARDTWGSGNTIYF.

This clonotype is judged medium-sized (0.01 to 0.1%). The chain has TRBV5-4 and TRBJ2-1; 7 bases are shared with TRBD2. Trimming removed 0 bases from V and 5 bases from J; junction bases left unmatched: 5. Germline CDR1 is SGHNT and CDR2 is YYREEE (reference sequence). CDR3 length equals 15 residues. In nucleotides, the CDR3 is TGTGCCAGCAGCTTGGCGATGGGAGGGAACAATGAGCAGTTCTTC. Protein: CASSLAMGGNNEQFF.

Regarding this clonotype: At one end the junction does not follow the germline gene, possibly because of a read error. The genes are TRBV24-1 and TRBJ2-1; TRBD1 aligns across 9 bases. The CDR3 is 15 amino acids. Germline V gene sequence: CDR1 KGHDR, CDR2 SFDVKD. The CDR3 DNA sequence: TGTGCCACCAGTGAGCCAGGACAGGGGATCAATGAGCAGTTATTC. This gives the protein CATSEPGQGINEQLF.

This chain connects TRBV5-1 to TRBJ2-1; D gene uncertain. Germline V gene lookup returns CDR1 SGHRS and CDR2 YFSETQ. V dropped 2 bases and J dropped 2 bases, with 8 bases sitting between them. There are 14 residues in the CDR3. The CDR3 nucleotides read TGCGCCAGCAGCTTACGTACCCCCTACAATGAGCAGTTCTTC. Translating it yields CASSLRTPYNEQFF.

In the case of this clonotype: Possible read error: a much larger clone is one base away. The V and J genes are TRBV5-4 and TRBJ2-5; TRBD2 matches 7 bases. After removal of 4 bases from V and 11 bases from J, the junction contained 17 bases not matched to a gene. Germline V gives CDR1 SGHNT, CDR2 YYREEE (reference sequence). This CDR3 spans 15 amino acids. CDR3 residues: CASSRSGDSYNEQYF. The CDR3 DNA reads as TGTGCCAGCAGCAGAAGCGGGGACTCCTACAATGAGCAGTACTTC.

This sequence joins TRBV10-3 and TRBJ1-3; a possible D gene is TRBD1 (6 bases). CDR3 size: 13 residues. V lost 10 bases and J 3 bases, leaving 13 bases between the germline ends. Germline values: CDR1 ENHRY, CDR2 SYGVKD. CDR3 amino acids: CATSQGNGNTIYF. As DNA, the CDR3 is TGTGCCACCAGCCAGGGGAATGGAAACACCATATATTTT.

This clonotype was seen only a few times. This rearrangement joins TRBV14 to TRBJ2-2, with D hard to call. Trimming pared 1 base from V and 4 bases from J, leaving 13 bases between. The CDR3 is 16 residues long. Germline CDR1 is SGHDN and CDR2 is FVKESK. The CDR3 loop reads CASSQVWSTGTGELFF. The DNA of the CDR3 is TGTGCCAGCAGCCAAGTCTGGAGTACGGGCACCGGGGAGCTGTTTTTT.

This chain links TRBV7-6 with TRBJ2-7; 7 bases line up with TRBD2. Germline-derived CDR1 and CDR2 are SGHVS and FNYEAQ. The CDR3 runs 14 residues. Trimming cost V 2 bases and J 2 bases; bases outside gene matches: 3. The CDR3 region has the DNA TGTGCCAGCAGCTTAAGCGGGGATCCCTACGAGCAGTACTTC. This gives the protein CASSLSGDPYEQYF.

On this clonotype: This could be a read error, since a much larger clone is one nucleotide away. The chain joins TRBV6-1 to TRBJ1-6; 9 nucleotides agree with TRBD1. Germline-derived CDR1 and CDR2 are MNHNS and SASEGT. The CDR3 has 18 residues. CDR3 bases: TGTGCCAGCAGTGAAGAGGCACGACAGGGGGTTTTTAATTCACCCCTCCAATTT. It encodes CASSEEARQGVFNSPLQF.

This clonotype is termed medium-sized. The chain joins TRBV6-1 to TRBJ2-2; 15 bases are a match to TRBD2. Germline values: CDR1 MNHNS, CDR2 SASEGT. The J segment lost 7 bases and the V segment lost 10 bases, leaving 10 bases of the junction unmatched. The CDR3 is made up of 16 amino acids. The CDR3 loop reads CATAGLAGGVGGELFF. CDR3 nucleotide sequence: TGTGCCACCGCGGGACTAGCGGGAGGTGTAGGCGGGGAGCTGTTTTTT.

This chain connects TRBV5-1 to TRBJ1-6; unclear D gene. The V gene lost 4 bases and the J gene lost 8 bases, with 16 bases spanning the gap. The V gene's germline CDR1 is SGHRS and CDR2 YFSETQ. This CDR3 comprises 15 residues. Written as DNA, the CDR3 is TGCGCCAGCAGCAGGGAGGGCCATGGGGATTCACCCCTCCACTTT. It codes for CASSREGHGDSPLHF.

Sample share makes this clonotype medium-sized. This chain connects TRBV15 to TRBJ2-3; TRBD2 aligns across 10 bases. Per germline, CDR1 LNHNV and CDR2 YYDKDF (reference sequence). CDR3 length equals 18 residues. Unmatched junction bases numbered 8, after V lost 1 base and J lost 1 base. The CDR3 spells CATSRAPILAGGTDTQYF. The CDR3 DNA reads TGTGCCACCAGCAGAGCACCGATCCTAGCGGGAGGCACAGATACGCAGTATTTT.

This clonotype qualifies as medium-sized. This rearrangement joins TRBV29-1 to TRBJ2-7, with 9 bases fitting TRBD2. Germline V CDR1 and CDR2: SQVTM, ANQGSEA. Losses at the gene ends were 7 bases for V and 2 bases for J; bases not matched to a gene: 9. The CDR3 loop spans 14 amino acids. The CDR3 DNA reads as TGCAGCGCCCTGACTAGCGGCACGCCCTACGAGCAGTACTTC. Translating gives CSALTSGTPYEQYF.

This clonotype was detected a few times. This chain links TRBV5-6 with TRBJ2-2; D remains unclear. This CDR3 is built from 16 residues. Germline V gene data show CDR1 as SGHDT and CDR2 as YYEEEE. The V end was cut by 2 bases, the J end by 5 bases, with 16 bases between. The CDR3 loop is CASSLGAVRITGELFF. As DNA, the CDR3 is TGTGCCAGCAGCTTAGGTGCCGTCCGAATTACCGGGGAGCTGTTTTTT.

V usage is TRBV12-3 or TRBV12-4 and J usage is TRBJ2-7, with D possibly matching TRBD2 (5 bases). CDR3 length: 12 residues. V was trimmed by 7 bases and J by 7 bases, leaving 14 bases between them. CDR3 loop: CASTEGLREQYF. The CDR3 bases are TGTGCCAGCACCGAGGGTCTACGGGAGCAGTACTTC.

DNA of the CDR3: TGCAGTGGATCCCCCGGGACTAGCGGGAGAAATGAGCAGTTCTTC. This sequence encodes CSGSPGTSGRNEQFF. The chain combines TRBV20-1 with TRBJ2-1; 14 bases map to TRBD2. The CDR3 contains 15 residues. Losses at the gene ends were 7 bases for V and 7 bases for J; bases not matched to a gene: 9. Looked up from germline, CDR1 is DFQATT and CDR2 is SNEGSKA (reference sequence).

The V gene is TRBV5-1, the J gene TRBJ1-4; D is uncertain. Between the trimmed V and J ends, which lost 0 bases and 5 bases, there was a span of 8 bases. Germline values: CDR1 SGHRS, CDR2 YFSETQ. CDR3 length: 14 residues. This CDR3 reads CASSLVGLNEKLFF. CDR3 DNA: TGCGCCAGCAGCTTGGTAGGGCTCAATGAAAAACTGTTTTTT.

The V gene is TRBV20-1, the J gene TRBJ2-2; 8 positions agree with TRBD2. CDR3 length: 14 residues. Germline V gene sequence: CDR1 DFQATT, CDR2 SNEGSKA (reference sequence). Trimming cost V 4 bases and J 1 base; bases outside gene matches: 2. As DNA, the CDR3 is TGCAGTGCTAAGGCGGGAGGGAACACCGGGGAGCTGTTTTTT. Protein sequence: CSAKAGGNTGELFF.

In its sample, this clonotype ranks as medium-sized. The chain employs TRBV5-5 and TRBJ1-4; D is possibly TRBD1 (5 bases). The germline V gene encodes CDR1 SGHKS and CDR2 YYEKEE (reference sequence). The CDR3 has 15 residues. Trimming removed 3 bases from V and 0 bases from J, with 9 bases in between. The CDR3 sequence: CASSWDPTTNEKLFF. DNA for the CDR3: TGTGCCAGCAGCTGGGACCCCACAACTAATGAAAAACTGTTTTTT.

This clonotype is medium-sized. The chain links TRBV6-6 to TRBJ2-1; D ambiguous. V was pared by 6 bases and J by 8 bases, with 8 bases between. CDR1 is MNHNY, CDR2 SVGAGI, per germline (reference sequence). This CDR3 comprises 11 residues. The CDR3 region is CASRFGDEQFF. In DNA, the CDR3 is TGTGCCAGCAGGTTTGGAGATGAGCAGTTCTTC.

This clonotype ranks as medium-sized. Written as DNA, the CDR3 is TGTGCCAGCAGTTACTCCTCAGGGGCCGGAACCTATAATTCACCCCTCCACTTT. Translating it yields CASSYSSGAGTYNSPLHF. The chain joins TRBV6-5 to TRBJ1-6; tentatively, D is TRBD1 (6 bases). V was cut by 0 bases and J by 2 bases, with 14 bases left in between. The length of the CDR3 is 18 residues. In germline, CDR1 is MNHEY, CDR2 SVGAGI.

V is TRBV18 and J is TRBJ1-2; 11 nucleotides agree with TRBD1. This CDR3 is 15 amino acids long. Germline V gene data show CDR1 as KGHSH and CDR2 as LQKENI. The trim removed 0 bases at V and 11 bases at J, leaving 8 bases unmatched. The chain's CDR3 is CASSPPSDRGREYTF. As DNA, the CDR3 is TGTGCCAGCTCACCACCATCGGACAGGGGGCGTGAATACACCTTC.

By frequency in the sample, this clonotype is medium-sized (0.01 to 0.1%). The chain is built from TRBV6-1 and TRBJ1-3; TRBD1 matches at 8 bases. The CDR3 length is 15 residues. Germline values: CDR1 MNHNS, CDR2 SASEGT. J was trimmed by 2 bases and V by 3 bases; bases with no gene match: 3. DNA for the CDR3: TGTGCCAGCAGTGAGGTGACAGGGGCTGGAAACACCATATATTTT. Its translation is CASSEVTGAGNTIYF.

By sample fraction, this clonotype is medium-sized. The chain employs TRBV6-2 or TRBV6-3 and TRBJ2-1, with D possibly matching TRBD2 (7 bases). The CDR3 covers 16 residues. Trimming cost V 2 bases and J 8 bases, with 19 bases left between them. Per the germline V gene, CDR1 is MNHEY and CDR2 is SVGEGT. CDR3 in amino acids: CASSYGWEGVRDEQFF. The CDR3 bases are TGTGCCAGCAGTTACGGTTGGGAGGGGGTGAGGGATGAGCAGTTCTTC.

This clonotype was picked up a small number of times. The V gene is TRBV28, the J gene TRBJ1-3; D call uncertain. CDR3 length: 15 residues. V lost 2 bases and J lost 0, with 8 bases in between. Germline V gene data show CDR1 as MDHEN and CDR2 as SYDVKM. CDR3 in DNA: TGTGCCAGCAGTTTAGGCGGACTCTCTGGAAACACCATATATTTT. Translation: CASSLGGLSGNTIYF.

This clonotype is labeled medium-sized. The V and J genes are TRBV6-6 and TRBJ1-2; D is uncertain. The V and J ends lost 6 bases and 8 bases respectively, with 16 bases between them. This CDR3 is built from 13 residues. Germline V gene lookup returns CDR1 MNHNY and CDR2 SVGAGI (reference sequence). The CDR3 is CASRRQAANGYTF. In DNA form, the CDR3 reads TGTGCCAGCAGGAGGCAGGCTGCTAACGGCTACACCTTC.